Sequencing of this TCR beta chain was carried out in a study of shared clonotypes between healthy human individuals. The CDR3 length is 14 residues. CDR1 is MDHEN, CDR2 SYDVKM, per germline. Deletions cut 5 bases from V and 0 bases from J, with 11 bases between. For sorted subsets, 150 to 200 ng DNA per replicate equaled roughly 30,000 T cell genomes. Repertoires were generated with immunoSEQ multiplex PCR, while TCRdb's copy carries only in-frame clones and drops some. The table shows fewer than 1.6 million clones, with 97% to 99% occurring only once. On this clone: Other nucleotide sequences in the sample specify the same CDR3.

Sequenced sample: naive CD4+ T cells sorted from blood. Subset described: CD45RA+ positively selected. The genes are TRBV28 and TRBJ2-7; D possibly uses TRBD1 or TRBD2 (5 bases each). The clonotype comes from a man aged 25-40 years in good health. CDR3 coding DNA: TGTGCCAGCAGTACCCCAGGGAGCTCCTACGAGCAGTACTTC. Protein sequence: CASSTPGSSYEQYF.